The following is a T cell receptor beta chain sequence with its context. The sample is drawn from a study of T cell responses to AZD1222 COVID-19 vaccine. The germline CDR1 and CDR2 sequences are MNHEY and SVGAGI. This CDR3 is 15 amino acids long. Trimming took off 5 bases at V and 8 bases at J, with 21 bases between the two ends. Method: immunoSEQ multiplex PCR; TCRdb's copy keeps in-frame clones and lacks some. Altogether 110,000 to 150,000 clones are present, around nine tenths being singletons, with the ten largest covering over 1.5%. Sample: peripheral blood, taken on day 0 of AZD1222 vaccination. The origin of this receptor is an adult in good health. This sequence joins TRBV6-5 and TRBJ1-2; D is unresolved. In DNA, the CDR3 is TGTGCCAGCAGTCATAACTACGGGATCGCCTCAGGCTACACCTTC. Residues: CASSHNYGIASGYTF.